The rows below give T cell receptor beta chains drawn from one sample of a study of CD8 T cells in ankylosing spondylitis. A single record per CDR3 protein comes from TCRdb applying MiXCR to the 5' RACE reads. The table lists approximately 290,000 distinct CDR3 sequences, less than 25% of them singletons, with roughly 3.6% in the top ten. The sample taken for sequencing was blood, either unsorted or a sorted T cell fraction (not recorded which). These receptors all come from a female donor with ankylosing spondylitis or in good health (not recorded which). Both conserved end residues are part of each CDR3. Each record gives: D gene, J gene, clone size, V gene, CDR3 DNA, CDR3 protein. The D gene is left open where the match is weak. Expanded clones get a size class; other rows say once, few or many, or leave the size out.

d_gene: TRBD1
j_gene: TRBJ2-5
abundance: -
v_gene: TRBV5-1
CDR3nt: TGCGCCAGCAGCACTACCCCGGGACAGGGTAGAGGAGAGACCCAGTACTTC
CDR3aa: CASSTTPGQGRGETQYF

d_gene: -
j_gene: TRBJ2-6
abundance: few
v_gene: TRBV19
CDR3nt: TGTGCCAGTAGTACCCGGACAGCCTCTGGGGCCAACGTCCTGACTTTC
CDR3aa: CASSTRTASGANVLTF

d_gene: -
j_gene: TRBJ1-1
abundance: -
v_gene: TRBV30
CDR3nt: TGTGCCTGGAGTGTTCAGAGGGGGGACACTGAAGCTTTCTTT
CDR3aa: CAWSVQRGDTEAFF

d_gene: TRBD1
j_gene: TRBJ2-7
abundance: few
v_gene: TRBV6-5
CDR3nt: TGTGCCAGCAGTTACTCGAGGCGACAGGGGTACGAGCAGTACTTC
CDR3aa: CASSYSRRQGYEQYF

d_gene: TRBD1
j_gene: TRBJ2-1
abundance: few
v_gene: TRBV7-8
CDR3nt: TGTGCCAGCAGTTATCATCGGGACAGGCAGTTCTTC
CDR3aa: CASSYHRDRQFF

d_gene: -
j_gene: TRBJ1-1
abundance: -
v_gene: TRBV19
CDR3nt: TGTGCCACCCACCCTGGCACTGAAGCTTTCTTT
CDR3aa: CATHPGTEAFF

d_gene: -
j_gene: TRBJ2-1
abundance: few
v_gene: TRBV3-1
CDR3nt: TGTGCCGTGGGAGTTGGGCTTGGTGAGCAGTTCTTC
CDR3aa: CAVGVGLGEQFF

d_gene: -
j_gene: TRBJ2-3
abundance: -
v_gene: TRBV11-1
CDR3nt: TGTGCCAGCAGCTTAGGACGGACAGCGACAGATACGCAGTATTTT
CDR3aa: CASSLGRTATDTQYF

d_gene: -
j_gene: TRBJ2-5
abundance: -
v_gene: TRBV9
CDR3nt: TGTGCCAGCAGCCGTACGGGAGCGCCAGAGACCCAGTACTTC
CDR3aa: CASSRTGAPETQYF

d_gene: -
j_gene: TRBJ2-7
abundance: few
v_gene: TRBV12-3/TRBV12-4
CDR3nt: TGTGCCAGCAGTTACGAGGGAACCTACGAGCAGTACTTC
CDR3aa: CASSYEGTYEQYF

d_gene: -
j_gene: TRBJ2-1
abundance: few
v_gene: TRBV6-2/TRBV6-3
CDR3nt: TGTGCCAGCAGTTACTCCTGGTCGGCCCCTGAGCAGTTCTTC
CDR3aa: CASSYSWSAPEQFF

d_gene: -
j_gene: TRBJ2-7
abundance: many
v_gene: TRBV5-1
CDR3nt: TGCGCCAGCAGCTTGGCGGGGGGCGAGACCTACGAGCAGTACTTC
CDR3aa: CASSLAGGETYEQYF

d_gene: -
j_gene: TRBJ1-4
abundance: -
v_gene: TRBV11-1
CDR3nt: TGTGCCAGCAGCTCTCGGACGGTTGAAAAACTGTTTTTT
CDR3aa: CASSSRTVEKLFF

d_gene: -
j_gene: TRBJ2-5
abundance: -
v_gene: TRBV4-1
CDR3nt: TGCGCCAGCAGCCCCCAGCGAGGGGAGACCCAGTACTTC
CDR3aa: CASSPQRGETQYF

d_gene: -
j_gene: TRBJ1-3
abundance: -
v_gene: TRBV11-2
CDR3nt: TGTGCCAGCAGCAAGGGACGCGGCTCTGGAAACACCATATATTTT
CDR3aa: CASSKGRGSGNTIYF

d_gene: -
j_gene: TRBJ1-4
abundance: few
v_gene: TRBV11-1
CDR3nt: TGTGCCAGCAGCTCACCCCGTAGTGACAGGAGCGAGTTGGATAATGAAAAACTGTTTTTT
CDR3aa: CASSSPRSDRSELDNEKLFF

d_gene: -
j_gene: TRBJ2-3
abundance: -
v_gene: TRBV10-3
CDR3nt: TGTGCCATCAGTGGGTTGGCCCTAGATACGCAGTATTTT
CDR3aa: CAISGLALDTQYF

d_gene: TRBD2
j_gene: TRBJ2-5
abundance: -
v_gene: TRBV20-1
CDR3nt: TGCAGTGCCATCGATCCGGGACCCGGGGGGGAGACCCAGTACTTC
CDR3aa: CSAIDPGPGGETQYF

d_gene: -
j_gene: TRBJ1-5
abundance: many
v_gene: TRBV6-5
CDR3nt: TGTGCCAGCAGCTTAGGGGGATTCGGTCAGCCCCAGCATTTT
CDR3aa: CASSLGGFGQPQHF

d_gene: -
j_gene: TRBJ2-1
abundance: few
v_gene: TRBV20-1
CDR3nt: TGCAGTGCTAGTCCTACAGTGGGGCAAAGCTACAATGAGCAGTTCTTC
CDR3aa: CSASPTVGQSYNEQFF

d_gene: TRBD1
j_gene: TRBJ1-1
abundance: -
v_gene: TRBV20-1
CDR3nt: TGCAGTGCTAGAAGGACAGGGGGCAAAATGAACACTGAAGCTTTCTTT
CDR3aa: CSARRTGGKMNTEAFF

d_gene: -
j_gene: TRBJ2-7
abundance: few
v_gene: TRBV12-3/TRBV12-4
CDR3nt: TGTGCCAGCAGTTTGGGCCTGAGGGGGCAGTACTTC
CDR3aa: CASSLGLRGQYF

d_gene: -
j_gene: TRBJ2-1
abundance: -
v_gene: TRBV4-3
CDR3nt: TGCGCCAGCAGCCAAGATCCCCGGGGAGCAGCAAACAATGAGCAGTTCTTC
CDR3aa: CASSQDPRGAANNEQFF

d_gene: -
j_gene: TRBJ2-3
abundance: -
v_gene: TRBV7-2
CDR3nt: TGTGCCAGCAGCCCTCACAGGGATACGCAGTATTTT
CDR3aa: CASSPHRDTQYF

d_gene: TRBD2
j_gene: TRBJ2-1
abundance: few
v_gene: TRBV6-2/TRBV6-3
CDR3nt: TGTGCCAGCAGCCCCCGTGGGACTAGCCAGTTCTTC
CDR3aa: CASSPRGTSQFF

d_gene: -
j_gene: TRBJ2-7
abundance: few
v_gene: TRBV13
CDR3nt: TGTGCCAGCAGTCCGCCCTTCTCCTACGAGCAGTACTTC
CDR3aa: CASSPPFSYEQYF

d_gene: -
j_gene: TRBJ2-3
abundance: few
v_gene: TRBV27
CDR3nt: TGTGCCAGCAGGGGCGGGGTGGAGACTAGCACAGATACGCAGTATTTT
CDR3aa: CASRGGVETSTDTQYF

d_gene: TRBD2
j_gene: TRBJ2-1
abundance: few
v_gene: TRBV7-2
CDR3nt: TGTGCCAGCTCAACGGGGGGGAGCCATTACAATGAGCAGTTCTTC
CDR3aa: CASSTGGSHYNEQFF